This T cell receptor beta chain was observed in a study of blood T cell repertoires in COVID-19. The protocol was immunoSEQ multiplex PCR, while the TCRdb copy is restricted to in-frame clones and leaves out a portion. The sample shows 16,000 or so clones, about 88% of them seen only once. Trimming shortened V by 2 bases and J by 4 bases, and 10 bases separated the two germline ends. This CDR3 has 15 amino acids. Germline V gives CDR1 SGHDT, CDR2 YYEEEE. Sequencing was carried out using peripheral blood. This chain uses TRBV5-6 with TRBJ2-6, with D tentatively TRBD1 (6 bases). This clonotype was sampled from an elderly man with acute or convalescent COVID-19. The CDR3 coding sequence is TGTGCCAGCAGCTTACAGGGTATCGGGGCCAACGTCCTGACTTTC. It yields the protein CASSLQGIGANVLTF.